This TCR beta chain was obtained from a study of cytomegalovirus exposure and HLA in healthy donors (dated by TCRdb to the late 2010s). Concerning the study at large: An earlier analysis of approximately 550 of the donors reported 250 to 350 Gb of sequence data and 117 million unique TCR beta sequences from about 200 million T cells. The later analysis used no new phenotypic data to find candidate immune exposures, relying instead on TCR beta sequences and their occurrence across donors. The aim of the study was to test whether cataloging public T cell receptors could identify signatures of past pathogen exposure. HLA typing included class I and class II loci at four-digit resolution. The study profiled the T cell repertoires of about 640 subjects by immunosequencing and related them to cytomegalovirus serostatus. Of the roughly 400 genotyped donors, around 81% fell in the genetic ancestry cluster associated with self-reported Caucasian donors. Because of strong linkage in the cohort, four or five DR-DQ haplotypes were treated as single units for association and clustering. To predict cytomegalovirus infection status, the study brought together high-throughput TCR immunosequencing, statistical association of individual TCRs with disease status, and machine learning. Donor age, sex, ethnicity and CMV serostatus were compiled together with the repertoire data. In an earlier analysis of more than 550 of the donors, high-throughput TCR beta sequencing was used to judge whether each TCR beta V gene segment behaved as functional or pseudogenic. In addition to the first cohort of approximately 670 subjects, a separate validation cohort of approximately 130 different subjects was used. Across 398 genotyped donors of the cohort, an average of approximately 220,000 unique TCR beta nucleotide sequences per donor were sequenced, and about a sixth of those sequences were non-productive. All discovery cohort repertoires had been generated using a single sequencing platform. The number of donors typed differed by locus, with roughly 620-630 for A, B, C, DRB1 and DQB1, roughly 520 for DQA1, 606 for DPA1, and approximately 470 for DPB1. In a later genetic analysis, genome-wide SNP genotypes for about three fifths of the roughly 670 donors were used, and that subset was treated as a discovery cohort. About 280 gigabases of sequencing data and roughly 81 million unique TCR sequences made up an early release that covered several hundred HLA-typed donors. A later analysis re-examined previously published TCR beta repertoires from roughly 650 donors and added high-resolution HLA genotyping to investigate patterns of TCR occurrence.

What the work shows at the level of the full study, not this receptor alone: A later genetic analysis associated a missense DCLRE1C variant with V-gene and J-gene trimming of TCR beta chains, and an independent cohort replicated the association. Because HLA typing was unavailable for some donors at each locus, only the typed subset was used in association tests. In a later analysis, HLA-associated TCR beta chains were found to be more clonally expanded and to have lower generation probabilities than equally common non-associated chains. Because counts were too low, around 17 rarely observed V segments, including chromosome 9 orphons, were left out of the earlier analysis of several hundred of the donors. According to a later genetic analysis, donors in an Asian-associated ancestry cluster had fewer N-insertions in productive TCRs than the approximately 650-donor mean. Presence/absence analyses assumed roughly uniform sequencing depth across donors, an assumption that may not hold. A further reported finding was that TCR beta sequences accurately predicted the HLA-A and HLA-B alleles for most subjects in the first cohort. At a false discovery rate of 0.05, a later analysis linked fewer than 20,000 TCR beta sequences to specific HLA alleles. In vitro tests confirmed that a few of the cytomegalovirus-associated TCR beta chains recognize cytomegalovirus antigens. Linkage disequilibrium might explain the correlated functional status among segregating V segments, but an unknown experimental factor could not be excluded. In an earlier analysis of over 550 of the donors, most TCR beta V segments were observed in productive rearrangements about 87% or about 30% of the time, broadly matching IMGT annotations. The study listed approximately 160 TCR beta chains as associated with cytomegalovirus. Most TCR sequences were observed very rarely across donors, whereas some public TCRs were present in many individuals. The only immune exposure information available for the cohort was CMV serostatus. In a later analysis, several top co-occurrence clusters were reported to appear linked to parvovirus B19, influenza, CMV and Epstein-Barr virus. In both the original and validation cohorts, the classifier was reported to diagnose cytomegalovirus status with high specificity and sensitivity. The authors suggested that the approach could potentially be extended to other disease states and immunological phenotypes. A cluster of highly shared sequence variants was judged likely to be a technical artifact of the sequencing pipeline. In a later analysis, the rate of TCR association differed among HLA loci, with DRB1 alleles having the most associated TCRs and HLA-C alleles having the fewest. Most CMV-associated TCR beta chains appeared to be HLA-restricted in a later analysis, and the HLA associations seemed to be driven largely by CMV exposure. Only TCR beta chains were sequenced in this cohort, and the absence of alpha or paired-chain data limited detectable features. Strong co-occurrence of HLA alleles, especially DR and DQ, made assigning TCR associations to individual alleles difficult.

The cohort comprised around 700 healthy bone marrow donors. At the time of sampling, all cohort members were nominally healthy, though unrecorded immune exposures were likely present. The donor tested CMV seronegative, placing the donor among the 350 to 400 seronegative members of the cohort. A peripheral blood sample was collected from each donor, and TCR beta sequencing was performed on peripheral blood mononuclear cells. The Qiagen DNeasy Blood Extraction Kit was used to extract genomic DNA from the blood cell samples. Libraries were constructed by the immunoSEQ multiplex PCR assay. For the multiplex PCR, a mixture combining 60 forward primers for TCR Vbeta segments and 13 reverse primers for TCR Jbeta segments was used. Amplification of the CDR3 region of rearranged TCR beta genes was performed with a multiplex PCR assay on genomic DNA. The Illumina HiSeq System was used to sequence the amplified TCR beta libraries as 87-base-pair reads. Under the source paper's analysis protocol: Across the 700 or so repertoires, a later analysis counted around 80 million unique TCR beta chains, 9.5 million to 13 million of which were shared by at least two donors. To remove PCR and sequencing errors, raw reads were error-corrected and collapsed into unique sequences using a nearest-neighbor algorithm that merged closely related sequences. To assign V, D and J gene segments, CDR3 sequences were aligned to IMGT reference sequences. For a sequence to be retained, at least a six-nucleotide match to both a V gene segment and a J gene segment was required. Rearrangements were classified as productive when the CDR3 lacked stop codons and remained in frame with V and J, and all other rearrangements were classified as non-productive. CDR3 was defined according to IMGT convention as the region running from the second conserved V-encoded cysteine to the conserved J-encoded phenylalanine. The earlier analysis of 500 to 650 of the donors excluded any sequence lacking an unambiguous match to a single V gene segment. An earlier analysis of approximately 590 of the donors called V segments functional above 56.7% productive rearrangements and segregating when the between-donor standard deviation exceeded 5%. To diagnose cytomegalovirus status from the catalog of TCR beta chain sequences, a statistical classification framework was built. V and J gene assignment, in a later analysis, came from comparing TCR nucleotide sequences with IMGT/GENE-DB human TR gene sequences. Using the TCRdist pipeline, a later analysis assigned CDR3 sequences along with most-parsimonious VDJ recombination scenarios. In a later analysis, every TCR beta chain was defined by the combination of its CDR3 amino acid sequence and its V-gene family, and reads without a unique V-gene family were dropped. In a later analysis, around 600 highly shared, low-generation-probability nucleotide sequences were removed to address suspected cross-contamination and a sequencing artifact. In a later analysis, a clonal expansion index for each public chain was calculated from normalized within-repertoire ranks of inferred template counts. Generation probabilities in a later analysis came from a VDJ recombination model fitted to out-of-frame rearrangements, and those results were checked against IGoR. In a later analysis, hypergeometric tests were used to score TCR-TCR, TCR-HLA and TCR-CMV co-occurrence, with a repertoire-size bias correction applied to TCR pairs. A later analysis estimated false discovery rates by permuting HLA or CMV assignments 20 times. A later analysis grouped co-occurring TCRs with DBSCAN, adding TCRdist sequence similarity when clustering within HLA-allele-positive subsets. Repertoires with fewer than 30,000 or more than 120,000 public chains were left out of co-occurrence clustering, as were about five repertoires with anomalous nucleotide sharing. What TCRdb holds here is the immuneACCESS table cut down to in-frame rearrangements. Part of the clones is not present; checked against another copy, under half of the missing clones reflect an unresolved V gene, and the others are unexplained. Clone size and V and J calls were adopted from that table, with D and trimming inferred from the DNA. The table for this sample lists 200,000 to 250,000 clones; around 83% of them were counted only once. The ten top clones hold about 0.22% of the sample.

A remark on this clone: Its antigen remains undetermined. Base qualities are not recorded, but no much larger clone differs from it by a single base.

This receptor was identified in a girl aged 2-10 years in good health and CMV-seronegative. The sample was PBMCs.

The CDR3 reads as follows: CASSLRTGPYEQYF. The nucleotide sequence reads TGCGCCAGCAGCCTACGGACAGGCCCTTACGAGCAGTACTTC. This receptor chain uses TRBV4-1 and TRBJ2-7; the junction holds 7 bases that match TRBD1. The CDR3 contains 14 residues, cysteine and phenylalanine counted. The read is trimmed to its CDR3 DNA, 42 bases read in frame from base 1. Germline trimming amounts to 4 bases on V and 4 bases on J, with 7 as the count of junction bases outside the gene matches. In the germline V gene, CDR1 corresponds to MGHRA and CDR2 to YSYEKL.